The source of this TCR beta chain is a study of cytomegalovirus exposure and HLA in healthy donors. Only a few counts were recorded for this clone. PCR was performed using 60 Vbeta and 13 Jbeta primers. Profiling relied on immunoSEQ multiplex PCR, and the TCRdb table lists in-frame clones only, not all of them. This sample has some 130,000 clones; around 75% occur once, and the top ten carry approximately 3.4%. Looked up from germline, CDR1 is SEHNR and CDR2 is FQNEAQ (reference sequence). V was pared by 4 bases and J by 12 bases, with 22 bases between. This CDR3 spans 15 amino acids. This sequence originates from a man aged 40-49 years in good health and CMV-seronegative. The chain carries TRBV7-9 and TRBJ2-1, with unresolved D. The sample was PBMCs. In DNA, the CDR3 is TGTGCCAGCAGCTCCTTTCCTAGGATTGAGGTGGTGCAGTTCTTC. Residues: CASSSFPRIEVVQFF. Filled out from reference TRBV7-9 and TRBJ2-1, the complete variable domain reads DTGVSQNPRHKITKRGQNVTFRCDPISEHNRLYWYRQTLGQGPEFLTYFQNEAQLEKSRLLSDRFSAERPKGSFSTLEIQRTEQGDSAMYLCASSSFPRIEVVQFFGPGTRLTVL.